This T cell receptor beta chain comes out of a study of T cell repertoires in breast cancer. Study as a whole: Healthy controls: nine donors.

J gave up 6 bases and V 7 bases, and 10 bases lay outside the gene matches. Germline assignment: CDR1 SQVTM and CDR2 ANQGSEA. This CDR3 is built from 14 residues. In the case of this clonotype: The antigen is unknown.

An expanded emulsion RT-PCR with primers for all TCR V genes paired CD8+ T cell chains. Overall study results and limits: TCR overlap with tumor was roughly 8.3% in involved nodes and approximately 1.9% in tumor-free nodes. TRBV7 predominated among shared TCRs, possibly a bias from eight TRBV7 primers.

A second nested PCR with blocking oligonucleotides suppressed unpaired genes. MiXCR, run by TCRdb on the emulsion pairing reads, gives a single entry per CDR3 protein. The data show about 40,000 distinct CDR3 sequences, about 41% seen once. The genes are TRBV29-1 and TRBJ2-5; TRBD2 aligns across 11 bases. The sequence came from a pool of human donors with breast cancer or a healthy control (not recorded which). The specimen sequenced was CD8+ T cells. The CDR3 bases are TGCAGCGCGGGGGGGACTAGCGGCGCTCAGACCCAGTACTTC. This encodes CSAGGTSGAQTQYF.